This TCR beta chain was sequenced in a study of T cell responses to AZD1222 COVID-19 vaccine (dated by TCRdb to 2020 to 2023). Study-wide context: TCR sequencing was performed for about 240 trial participants, of whom around 210 were given two doses of AZD1222 and around 25 were given two doses of MenACWY control vaccine. Trial participants were enrolled by age into 18-55, 56-69 and 70-plus year subgroups, with approximately 160, 26 and 62 TCR-sequenced participants respectively. Findings and caveats that apply to the study as a whole: A significant rise in spike-specific TCR breadth and depth was observed after two AZD1222 doses relative to day 0 and relative to MenACWY recipients. Participants were mostly white British, with more females than males. The authors suggested clonal diversity may have been underestimated. CD4 TCRs associated with the vaccine covered the entire spike protein, and the dominant responses were in regions 160-218 and 743-854. Only five to seven AZD1222 recipients were SARS-CoV-2 seropositive at baseline, limiting conclusions about previously exposed vaccinees. In the small 56-69-year group, the increase in depth fell short of significance, most likely because of low power. Because no day 14 peak-response samples were available, repertoires were characterized only after the peak T cell response. Nearly half of unique spike-specific TCRs reportedly recognized epitopes outside regions mutated in the B.1.351 and B.1.1.7 variants.

Explained via the paper, the time point label denotes: about 28 days (+/-7) after the second vaccine dose. AZD1222 recipients whose second dose came at about 4 weeks and those whose second dose came at about 12 weeks were combined into one group, since spike-specific TCR depth and breadth did not differ between the two schedules. Samples from vaccinated people were obtained from the UK trials COV001 and COV002, which included a single-blind randomized controlled phase 2/3 trial of AZD1222 (ChAdOx1 nCoV-19) in healthy adults. For TCRbeta chain sequencing, PBMC samples from trial participants were taken at day 0 and at day 28 after the second dose. Inclusive of the bounding cysteine and phenylalanine, the CDR3 is 11 residues long. Only the CDR3 DNA is retained, 33 bases long and in frame from the first base. V is shortened by 3 bases, J by 2 bases, and the region joining them spans 3 bases. The germline V gene encodes CDR1 SGHRS and CDR2 YFSETQ.

The CDR3 regions of human TCRbeta chains were analyzed by immunosequencing. The study's own analysis went as follows. TCRs in the repertoires were matched against a reference library of SARS-CoV-2-specific TCRs that had been generated with the MIRA antigen-specificity platform. Breadth was defined as the fraction of unique TCRs that were SARS-CoV-2-associated, and depth was defined as the fraction of total T cells that were SARS-CoV-2-associated. Using the MIRA data, each spike-specific TCR was mapped to the spike region that the TCR reacts to and placed in a CD4 or CD8 class. Log10-transformed breadth and depth values were compared by one-way ANOVA with Sidak's multiple comparisons tests. Not all clones reach the TCRdb copy of this immuneACCESS table, which keeps in-frame sequences only. Checked studies attribute under half of the gap to unresolved V genes and leave the rest unexplained. Clonal size and the V and J genes are those of that table, whereas D and trimming came from the DNA. The sample records some 60,000 clones, more than 60% of which are singletons. The top ten clones comprise over 3% of the sample.

Regarding this clone: No cognate antigen has been identified for it. Within one base of it there is no much larger clone, and no base qualities were kept.

The sequence joins TRBV5-1 to TRBJ2-7; the D gene lacks a confident call. The receptor was isolated from an adult who received the AZD1222 COVID-19 vaccine. The sequencing here drew on peripheral blood, taken 28 days after the second AZD1222 dose. CDR3 reads: CASSSAYEQYF. The base sequence is TGCGCCAGCAGCTCGGCCTACGAGCAGTACTTC.